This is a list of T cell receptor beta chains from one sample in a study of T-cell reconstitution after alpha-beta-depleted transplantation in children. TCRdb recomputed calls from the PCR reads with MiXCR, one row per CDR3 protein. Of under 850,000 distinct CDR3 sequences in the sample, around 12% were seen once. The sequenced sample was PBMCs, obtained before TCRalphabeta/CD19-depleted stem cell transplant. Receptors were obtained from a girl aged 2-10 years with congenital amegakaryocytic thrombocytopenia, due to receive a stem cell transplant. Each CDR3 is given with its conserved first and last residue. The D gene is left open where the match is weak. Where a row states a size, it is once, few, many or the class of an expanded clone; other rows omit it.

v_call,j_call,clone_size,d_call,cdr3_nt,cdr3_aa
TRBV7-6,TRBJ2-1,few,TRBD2,TGTGCCAGCAGCCCATCGGGACTAGCGGGAAATGAGCAGTTCTTC,CASSPSGLAGNEQFF
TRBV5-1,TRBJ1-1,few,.,TGCGCCAGCAGCGTGGACCGGAGAAGGGACACTGAAGCTTTCTTT,CASSVDRRRDTEAFF
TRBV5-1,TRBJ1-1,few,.,TGCGCCAGCAGCTTGGCTCCCCTATTGAACACTGAAGCTTTCTTT,CASSLAPLLNTEAFF
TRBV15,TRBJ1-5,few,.,TGTGCCACCAGCAGAGACAGGACAAATCAGCCCCAGCATTTT,CATSRDRTNQPQHF
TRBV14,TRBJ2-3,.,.,TGTGCCAGCAGCCAAGTTTGGGACACTAGCACAGATACGCAGTATTTT,CASSQVWDTSTDTQYF
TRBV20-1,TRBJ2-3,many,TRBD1,TGCAGTGCTAGAGATGTGGGACAGCCTGTTGGTTATTCAGATACGCAGTATTTT,CSARDVGQPVGYSDTQYF
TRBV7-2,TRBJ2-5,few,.,TGTGCCAGCAGCTCAAAAAATCTGGTATCGCAGTACTTC,CASSSKNLVSQYF
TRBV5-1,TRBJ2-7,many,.,TGCGCCAGCAGCTTTGGACTTACATACGAGCAGTACTTC,CASSFGLTYEQYF
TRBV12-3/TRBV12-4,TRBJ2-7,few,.,TGTGCCAGCAGTTTGGGTCTTCAATCTCTTCTCGAGCAGTACTTC,CASSLGLQSLLEQYF
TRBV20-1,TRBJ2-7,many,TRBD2,TGCAGTGCTAGAGCGGTACAGACTAGCGGGACCTCCTACGAGCAGTACTTC,CSARAVQTSGTSYEQYF
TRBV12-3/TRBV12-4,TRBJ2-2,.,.,TGTGCCAGCAGTTTACCCCCGACCGGGGAGCTGTTTTTT,CASSLPPTGELFF
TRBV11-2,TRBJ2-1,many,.,TGTGCCAGCAGCTCGTATATGGGCAATGAGCAGTTCTTC,CASSSYMGNEQFF
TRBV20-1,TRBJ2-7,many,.,TGCAGTGGGGGAAGGGGCGAGCAGTACTTC,CSGGRGEQYF
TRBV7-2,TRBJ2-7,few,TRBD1,TGTGCCACGGACAGGGGCTACGAGCAGTACTTC,CATDRGYEQYF
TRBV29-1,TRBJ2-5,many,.,TGCAGCGTTGGTCGGGGGCTAGAGACCCAGTACTTC,CSVGRGLETQYF
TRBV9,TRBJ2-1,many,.,TGTGCCAGCAGCGTAGAGAGGGGACCGTACAATGAGCAGTTCTTC,CASSVERGPYNEQFF
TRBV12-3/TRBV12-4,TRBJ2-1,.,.,TGTGCCAACAGTTTGGACGGGAATCCAAGGAGGGAGCAGTTCTTC,CANSLDGNPRREQFF
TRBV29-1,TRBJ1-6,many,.,TGCAGCGTTGCAAGCGGCGGGAATTCACCCCTCCACTTT,CSVASGGNSPLHF
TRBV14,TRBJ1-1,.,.,TGTGCCAGCAGCCCCAGACCTAGACAGATAGACAACACTGAAGCTTTCTTT,CASSPRPRQIDNTEAFF
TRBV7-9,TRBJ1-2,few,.,TGTGCCACCCTACAAGTACCCTATGGCTACACCTTC,CATLQVPYGYTF
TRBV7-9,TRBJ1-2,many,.,TGTGCCAGCAGCTTAGAGGGCCCTATCTGGCTTGGCTACACCTTC,CASSLEGPIWLGYTF
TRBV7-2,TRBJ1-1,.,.,TGTGCCAGCAGCCCAAGACCGGACGCTGAAGCTTTCTTT,CASSPRPDAEAFF
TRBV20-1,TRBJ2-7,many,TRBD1,TGCAGTGCTAGGACAGGGACGAGGGAGCAGTACTTC,CSARTGTREQYF
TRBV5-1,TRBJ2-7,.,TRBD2,TGCGCCAGACTAGCGGGAGGCTACGAGCAGTACTTC,CARLAGGYEQYF
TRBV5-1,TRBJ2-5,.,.,TGCGCCAGCAGCTTATTAGAGGCCCAAGAGACCCAGTACTTC,CASSLLEAQETQYF
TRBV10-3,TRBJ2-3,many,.,TGTGCCATCAGTCCCCTAGCAGGGGCCCCAGATACGCAGTATTTT,CAISPLAGAPDTQYF
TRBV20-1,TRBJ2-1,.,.,TGCAGTGCTCCCGAGATGGGAACCTACAATGAGCAGTTCTTC,CSAPEMGTYNEQFF
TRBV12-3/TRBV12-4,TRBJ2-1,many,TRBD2,TGTGCCAGCAGTTTCGGCGGGAGAGCGAATGAGCAGTTCTTC,CASSFGGRANEQFF
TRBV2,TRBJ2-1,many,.,TGTGCCAGCAGAACAATCGGATACAATGAGCAGTTCTTC,CASRTIGYNEQFF
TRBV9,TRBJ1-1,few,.,TGTGCCAGCAGCGTAGGGCAGGGGGAAGCTTTCTTT,CASSVGQGEAFF
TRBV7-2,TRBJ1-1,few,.,TGTGCCAGCAGCTCCCTGACGACAGCCCGCTTTGGAGCTTTCTTT,CASSSLTTARFGAFF
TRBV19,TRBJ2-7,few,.,TGTGCCAGTAGTATCCGGGGTTACGAGCAGTACTTC,CASSIRGYEQYF
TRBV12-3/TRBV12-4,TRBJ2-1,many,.,TGTGCCAGCAGTTCCCGCCCGGGACTCATGGGGCAGTTCTTC,CASSSRPGLMGQFF
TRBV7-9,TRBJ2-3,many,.,TGTGCCAGCAAACAACAGGAGCCCCCAGATACGCAGTATTTT,CASKQQEPPDTQYF
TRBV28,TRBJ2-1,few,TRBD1,TGTGCCAGCAGCTTCCGGGACAGCTTCCTCTTC,CASSFRDSFLF
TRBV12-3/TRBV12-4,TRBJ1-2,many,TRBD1,TGTGCCAGCAGCCCGGGACAGGCTAACTATGGCTACACCTTC,CASSPGQANYGYTF
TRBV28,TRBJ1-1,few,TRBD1,TGTGCCAGCAGCTTGACAGGGGGCCTCTTTAACACTGAAGCTTTCTTT,CASSLTGGLFNTEAFF
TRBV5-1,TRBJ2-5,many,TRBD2,TGCGCCAGCAGCCCGGGACTAGAAATAGAGACCCAGTACTTC,CASSPGLEIETQYF
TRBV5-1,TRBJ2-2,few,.,TGCGCCAGCAGCTTGGGGATGTCGTGGAGACTCACGAACACCGGGGAGCTGTTTTTT,CASSLGMSWRLTNTGELFF
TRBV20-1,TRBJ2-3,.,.,TGCAGTGCCAGGACCCGGACCGGGGATACGCAGTATTTT,CSARTRTGDTQYF
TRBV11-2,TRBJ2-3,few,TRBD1,TGTGCCAGCAGCCGAATGGGACAGGGGGCGCAAGATACGCAGTATTTT,CASSRMGQGAQDTQYF
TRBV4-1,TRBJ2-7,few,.,TGCGCCAGCAGCCAATTGGCGCGAAGGGGGGCAGCCTCCTACGAGCAGTACTTC,CASSQLARRGAASYEQYF
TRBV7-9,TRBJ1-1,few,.,TGTGCCAGCAGCCCCCCCCTGACAGCGAACACTGAAGCTTTCTTT,CASSPPLTANTEAFF
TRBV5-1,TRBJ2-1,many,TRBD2,TGCGCCAGCAGCGGAGGGACTAGCGGGAGGGCCTACAATGAGCAGTTCTTC,CASSGGTSGRAYNEQFF
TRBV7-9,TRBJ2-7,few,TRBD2,TGTGCCAGCAGCTTGGCGGGAGTTGCCGAGCAGTACTTC,CASSLAGVAEQYF
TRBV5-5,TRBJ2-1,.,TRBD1,TGTGCCAGCAGCGGACAGGGTGGGAGTGAGCAGTTCTTC,CASSGQGGSEQFF
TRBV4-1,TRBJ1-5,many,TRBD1,TGCGCCAGCAGCCTAGCCAGGGACAGCCTTTTCAGCAATCAGCCCCAGCATTTT,CASSLARDSLFSNQPQHF
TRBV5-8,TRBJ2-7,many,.,TGTGCCAGCAGTCCGGGACCCTCCTACGAGCAGTACTTC,CASSPGPSYEQYF
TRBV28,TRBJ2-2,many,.,TGTGCCAGCAGTAGATCGGGGTCCGGGGAGCTGTTTTTT,CASSRSGSGELFF
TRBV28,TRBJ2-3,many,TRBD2,TGTGCCAGCAGTGGCGGGAGGCCGAGCACAGATACGCAGTATTTT,CASSGGRPSTDTQYF
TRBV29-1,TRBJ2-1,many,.,TGCAGCGTTGTCGGTGGCTGGGGTTTCCTTCTTTTGGACAATGAGCAGTTCTTC,CSVVGGWGFLLLDNEQFF
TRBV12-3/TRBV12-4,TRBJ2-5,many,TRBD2,TGTGCCAGCATGCCTAGCGGTCAAGAGACCCAGTACTTC,CASMPSGQETQYF
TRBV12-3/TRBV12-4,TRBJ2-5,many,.,TGTGCCAGCAGTTTAGTGGGAGGGACACGAGAGACCCAGTACTTC,CASSLVGGTRETQYF
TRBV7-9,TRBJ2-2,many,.,TGTGCCAGCAGCTCTCCCCAGGGAGAGGCCGGGGAGCTGTTTTTT,CASSSPQGEAGELFF
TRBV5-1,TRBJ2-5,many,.,TGCGCCAGCAGCTTGGCCCTACTCGAGACCCAGTACTTC,CASSLALLETQYF
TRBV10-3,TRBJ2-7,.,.,TGTGCCATCAGTGAGCAAGGGGGGGAACAGTACTTC,CAISEQGGEQYF
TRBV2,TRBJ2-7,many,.,TGTGCCAGTATCGCGGGGACAGTAATCTACGAGCAGTACTTC,CASIAGTVIYEQYF